This T cell receptor (beta chain) was identified in a study of graft-versus-host responses after intestinal transplantation. Study overall: Anti-thymocyte globulin induction was given to all recipients, followed by tacrolimus and steroids for approximately three years.

Assay used: immunoSEQ multiplex PCR; TCRdb lists only in-frame clones, some missing. The table shows around 20,000 clones, with roughly 82% occurring only once. As regards this clone: Other DNA sequences in this sample translate to the same CDR3.

The CDR3 has 14 residues. Germline V gives CDR1 SQVTM, CDR2 ANQGSEA. V lost 1 base and J lost 3; bases outside the gene matches: 3. The chain uses TRBV29-1 and TRBJ2-1; TRBD2 matches at 7 bases. The clonotype originates from a human patient who received an intestinal transplant, so some T cells may come from the graft donor. Specimen: PBMCs, collected 14 days after transplant. CDR3 amino acids: CSVEGGSSYNEQFF. For the CDR3, the DNA is TGCAGCGTTGAAGGCGGGAGTAGCTACAATGAGCAGTTCTTC.